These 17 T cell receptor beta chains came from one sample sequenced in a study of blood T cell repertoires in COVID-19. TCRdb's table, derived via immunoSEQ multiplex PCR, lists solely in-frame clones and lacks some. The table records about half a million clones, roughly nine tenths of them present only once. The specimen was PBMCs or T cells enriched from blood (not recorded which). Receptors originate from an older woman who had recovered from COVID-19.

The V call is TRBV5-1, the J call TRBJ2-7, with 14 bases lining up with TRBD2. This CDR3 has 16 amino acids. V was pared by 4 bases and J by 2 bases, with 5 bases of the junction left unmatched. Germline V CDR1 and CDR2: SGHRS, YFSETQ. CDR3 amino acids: CASSPGLAGAPYEQYF. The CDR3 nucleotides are TGCGCCAGCAGCCCGGGACTAGCGGGGGCCCCCTACGAGCAGTACTTC.

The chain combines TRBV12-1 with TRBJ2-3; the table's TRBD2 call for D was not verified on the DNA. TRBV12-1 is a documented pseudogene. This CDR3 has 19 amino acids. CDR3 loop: CASSPWTSLPVEKGNTQYF. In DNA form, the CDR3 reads TGTGCCAGCAGCCCCTGGACTAGCCTTCCAGTTGAAAAGGGGAATACGCAGTATTTT.

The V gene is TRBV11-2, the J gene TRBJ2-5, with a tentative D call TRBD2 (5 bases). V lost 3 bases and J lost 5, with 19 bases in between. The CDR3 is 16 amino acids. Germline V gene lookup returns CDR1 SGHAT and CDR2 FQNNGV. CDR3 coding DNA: TGTGCCAGCAGCTTGCATAGGGCCCCCGGCGGGGAGACCCAGTACTTC. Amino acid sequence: CASSLHRAPGGETQYF.

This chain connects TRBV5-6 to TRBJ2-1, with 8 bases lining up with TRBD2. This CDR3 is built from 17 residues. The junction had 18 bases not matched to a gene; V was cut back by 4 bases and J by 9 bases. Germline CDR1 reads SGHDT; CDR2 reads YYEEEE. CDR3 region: CASSRRRGGLGVGEQFF. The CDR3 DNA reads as TGTGCCAGCAGCCGACGCCGGGGGGGCCTAGGAGTGGGTGAGCAGTTCTTC. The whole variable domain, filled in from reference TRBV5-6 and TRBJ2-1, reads DAGVTQSPTHLIKTRGQQVTLRCSPKSGHDTVSWYQQALGQGPQFIFQYYEEEERQRGNFPDRFSGHQFPNYSSELNVNALLLGDSALYLCASSRRRGGLGVGEQFFGPGTRLTVL.

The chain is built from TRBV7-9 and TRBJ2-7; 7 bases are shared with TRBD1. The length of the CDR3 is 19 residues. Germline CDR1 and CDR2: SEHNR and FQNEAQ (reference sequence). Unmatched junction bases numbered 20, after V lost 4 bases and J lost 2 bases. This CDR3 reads CASSSPQGIVGFQPYEQYV. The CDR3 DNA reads TGTGCCAGCAGCTCACCACAGGGGATTGTTGGGTTTCAGCCCTACGAGCAGTACGTC.

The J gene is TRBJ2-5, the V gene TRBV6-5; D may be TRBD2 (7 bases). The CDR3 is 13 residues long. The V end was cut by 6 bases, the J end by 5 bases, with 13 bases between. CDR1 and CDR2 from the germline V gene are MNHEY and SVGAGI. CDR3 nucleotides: TGTGCCAGCAGGGGGGGGCATTCCGAGACCCAGTACTTC. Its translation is CASRGGHSETQYF.

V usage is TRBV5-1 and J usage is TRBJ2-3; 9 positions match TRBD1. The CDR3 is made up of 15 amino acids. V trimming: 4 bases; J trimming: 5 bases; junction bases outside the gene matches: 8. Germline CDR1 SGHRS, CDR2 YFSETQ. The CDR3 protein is CASSPGTGPLDTQYF. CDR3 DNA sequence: TGCGCCAGCAGCCCCGGGACAGGGCCTTTAGATACGCAGTATTTT.

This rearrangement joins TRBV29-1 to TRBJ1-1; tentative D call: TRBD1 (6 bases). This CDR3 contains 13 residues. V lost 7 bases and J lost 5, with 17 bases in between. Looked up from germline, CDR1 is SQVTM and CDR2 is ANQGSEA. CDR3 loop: CSGSPDRYTEAFF. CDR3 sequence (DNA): TGCAGCGGGTCCCCCGACAGGTATACTGAAGCTTTCTTT.

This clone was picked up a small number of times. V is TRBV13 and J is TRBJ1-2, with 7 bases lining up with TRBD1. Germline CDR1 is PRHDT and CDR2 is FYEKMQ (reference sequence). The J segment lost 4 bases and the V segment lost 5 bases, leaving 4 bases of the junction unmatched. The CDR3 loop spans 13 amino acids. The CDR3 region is CASSTTGSYGYTF. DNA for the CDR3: TGTGCCAGCAGCACGACAGGGAGCTATGGCTACACCTTC.

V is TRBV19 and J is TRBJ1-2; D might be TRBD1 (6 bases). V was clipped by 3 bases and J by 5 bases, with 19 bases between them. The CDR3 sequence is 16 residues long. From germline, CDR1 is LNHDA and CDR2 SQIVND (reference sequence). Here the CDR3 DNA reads TGTGCCAGTAGTATTCCCGGACAGTTCTCGGCTTATGGCTACACCTTC. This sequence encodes CASSIPGQFSAYGYTF.

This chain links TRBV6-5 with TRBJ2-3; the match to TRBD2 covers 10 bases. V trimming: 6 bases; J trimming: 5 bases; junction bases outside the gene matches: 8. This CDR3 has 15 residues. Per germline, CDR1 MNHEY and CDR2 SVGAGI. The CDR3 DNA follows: TGTGCCAGCAGGCCCAGCGGGGGGGCTGGAGATACGCAGTATTTT. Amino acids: CASRPSGGAGDTQYF.

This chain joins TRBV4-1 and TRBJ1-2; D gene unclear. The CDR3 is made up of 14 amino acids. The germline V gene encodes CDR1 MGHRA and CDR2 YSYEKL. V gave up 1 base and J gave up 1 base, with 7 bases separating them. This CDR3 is CASSQVGVNYGYTF. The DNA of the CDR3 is TGCGCCAGCAGCCAAGTCGGGGTTAACTATGGCTACACCTTC.

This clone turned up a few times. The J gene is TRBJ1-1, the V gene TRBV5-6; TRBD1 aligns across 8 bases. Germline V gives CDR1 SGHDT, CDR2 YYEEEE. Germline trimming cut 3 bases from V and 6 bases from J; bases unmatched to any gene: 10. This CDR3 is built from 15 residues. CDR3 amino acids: CASSSNPTGESEAFF. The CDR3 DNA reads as TGTGCCAGCAGCTCCAATCCGACAGGGGAATCTGAAGCTTTCTTT.

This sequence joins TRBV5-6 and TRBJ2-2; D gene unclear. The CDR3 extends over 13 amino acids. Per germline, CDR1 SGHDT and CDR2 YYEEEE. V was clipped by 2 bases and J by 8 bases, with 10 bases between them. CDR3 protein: CASSFTTLGELFF. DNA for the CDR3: TGTGCCAGCAGCTTCACGACTTTGGGGGAGCTGTTTTTT.

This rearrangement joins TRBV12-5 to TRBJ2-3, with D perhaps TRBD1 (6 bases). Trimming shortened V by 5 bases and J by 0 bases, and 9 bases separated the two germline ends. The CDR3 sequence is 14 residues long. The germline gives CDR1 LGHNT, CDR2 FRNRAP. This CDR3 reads CASGTGRSTDTQYF. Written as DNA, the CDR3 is TGTGCTAGTGGTACAGGGAGAAGCACAGATACGCAGTATTTT.

CDR3 coding DNA: TGTGCCAGCAGCCCCCAGCTCACAGGTATCTCTGGAAACACCATATATTTT. Its protein is CASSPQLTGISGNTIYF. The chain is built from TRBV4-2 and TRBJ1-3; possibly TRBD1 for D (5 bases). The V and J ends lost 4 bases and 0 bases respectively, with 16 bases between them. The CDR3 spans 17 residues. The germline V gene encodes CDR1 LGHNA and CDR2 YNFKEQ.

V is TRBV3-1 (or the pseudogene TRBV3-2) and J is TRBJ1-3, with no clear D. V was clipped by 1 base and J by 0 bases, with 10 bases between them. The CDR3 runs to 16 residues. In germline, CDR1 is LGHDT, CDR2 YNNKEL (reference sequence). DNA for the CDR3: TGTGCCAGCAGCCAAGGGTTGCCACACTCTGGAAACACCATATATTTT. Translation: CASSQGLPHSGNTIYF.